This TCR beta chain emerged from a study of shared clonotypes between healthy human individuals. Study in general: Every donor yielded three CD4 naive, three CD4 memory, two CD8 naive and one CD8 memory plate. Study-wide results and limits: Between four donors, naive CD4 clonotypes were shared at a level of about 5%. Larger estimated richness was generally recorded for naive subsets relative to memory subsets. Clonotypes shared by all four sorted-subset donors had higher generation probabilities than non-shared clonotypes.

In the case of this clone: Its antigen is not known.

Sequencing was performed with immunoSEQ multiplex PCR; in TCRdb, only in-frame clones are kept and a portion is missing. The table lists some 2,000,000 clones, approximately 94% of them singletons, with roughly 0.13% in the top ten. The V gene end was trimmed by 4 bases and the J gene end by 2 bases; junction bases not matched to a gene: 8. The CDR3 extends over 15 amino acids. Germline V gene lookup returns CDR1 SGHNT and CDR2 YYREEE (reference sequence). The source material was naive CD4+ T cells sorted from blood. This sample's subset: CD45RA+ positively selected. The chain employs TRBV5-4 and TRBJ2-5, with TRBD1 identical over 7 bases. This receptor was taken from a man aged 18 to 29 in good health. CDR3: CASSEQQGFQETQYF. The CDR3 coding sequence is TGTGCCAGCAGCGAACAACAGGGGTTTCAAGAGACCCAGTACTTC.